This is a list of T cell receptor beta chains from one sample in a study of cytomegalovirus exposure and HLA in healthy donors. Sequencing used immunoSEQ multiplex PCR; TCRdb keeps in-frame clones, though not all of them. In the table there are 150,000 to 200,000 clones, around 80% of which are singletons. Sequencing was done on a sample of PBMCs. All receptors come from a woman in her thirties in good health and CMV-seronegative. Both conserved end residues are part of each CDR3. A D gene is named only where the DNA matches it firmly. The size field is filled for only some rows; it gives once, few, many or a size class.

clone size,V gene,CDR3 length,J gene,D gene,CDR3 DNA,CDR3 protein
.,TRBV29-1,12,TRBJ2-7,.,TGCAGCGTTGCTAACCAAAACTACGAGCAGTACTTC,CSVANQNYEQYF
.,TRBV6-4,14,TRBJ1-2,TRBD1,TGTGCCAGCACCCAGACAGGGGGCTGGTATGGCTACACCTTC,CASTQTGGWYGYTF
.,TRBV29-1,12,TRBJ1-2,.,TGCAGCGTTGTAGCCTCTAACTATGGCTACACCTTC,CSVVASNYGYTF
.,TRBV13,14,TRBJ2-1,.,TGTGCCAGCAGCTTAGCGCTAGTTAAGAATGAGCAGTTCTTC,CASSLALVKNEQFF
few,TRBV7-3,13,TRBJ1-1,TRBD1,TGTGCCAGCAGCCAACAGGGGGCGTCTGAAGCTTTCTTT,CASSQQGASEAFF
.,TRBV6-5,13,TRBJ1-2,.,TGTGCCAGCAGTGCGAGGGTGGGCTATGGCTACACCTTC,CASSARVGYGYTF
.,TRBV6-6,11,TRBJ2-1,.,TGTGCCAGCAGGTCCCCTATCGAGCAGTTCTTC,CASRSPIEQFF
.,TRBV5-4,15,TRBJ2-7,.,TGTGCCAGCAGCCGACCGTTAGGGAGGTCCTACGAGCAGTACTTC,CASSRPLGRSYEQYF
.,TRBV5-1,13,TRBJ1-4,TRBD1,TGCGCCAGCAGCCAGGGGGTCAAGGAGGAACTGTTTTTT,CASSQGVKEELFF
.,TRBV7-2,14,TRBJ1-5,TRBD1,TGTGCCATTACAGGGGGCGCCAGCAATCAGCCCCAGCATTTT,CAITGGASNQPQHF
.,TRBV7-2,15,TRBJ2-7,TRBD2,TGTGCCAGCAGCTTAGGTGGTAGCGGGATAAACGAGCAGTACTTC,CASSLGGSGINEQYF
.,TRBV7-9,16,TRBJ1-5,.,TGTGCCAGCAGCCTGGGGGGTATGGGTAGCAATCAGCCCCAGCATTTT,CASSLGGMGSNQPQHF
few,TRBV6-6,14,TRBJ2-7,TRBD1,TGTGCCAGCAGCCTCGGGACAGCCTCCTACGAGCAGTACTTC,CASSLGTASYEQYF
.,TRBV14,14,TRBJ2-1,.,TGTGCCAGCAGCCAAGATCTGCGTTACAATGAGCAGTTCTTC,CASSQDLRYNEQFF
few,TRBV29-1,14,TRBJ1-5,.,TGCAGCGTTGTTCCGGGAGCGGGCAATCAGCCCCAGCATTTT,CSVVPGAGNQPQHF
few,TRBV5-1,13,TRBJ1-1,.,TGCGCCAGCAGCTTGAATTCAGGGACTGAAGCTTTCTTT,CASSLNSGTEAFF
.,TRBV6-5,14,TRBJ1-4,.,TGTGCCAGCAGTGTGTTCGCAACTAATGAAAAACTGTTTTTT,CASSVFATNEKLFF
.,TRBV6-5,15,TRBJ1-5,TRBD1,TGTGCCAGCAGTCCGACAGGGAGCAGCAATCAGCCCCAGCATTTT,CASSPTGSSNQPQHF